This T cell receptor (beta chain) was identified in a study of blood T cell repertoires in COVID-19 (dated by TCRdb to the early 2020s). Background on the whole study: Samples covering the acute and convalescent phases of COVID-19 were provided by collaborators in the United States, Italy and Spain. The prospective study material was composed of cDNA or gDNA derived from T cells, B-cell-depleted T cells, or PBMCs. Deeply sampled blood TCRbeta repertoires from subjects exposed to, actively infected with, or recovered from COVID-19 were included in the dataset. The repertoires were released in a freely available public database intended as a resource for research on the immune response to SARS-CoV-2. Samples came from the ongoing ImmuneRACE study (first 160 participants) plus 1,254 subjects from 6 global collaborators. Sample metadata almost always included a de-identified subject ID, COVID-19 status, age in years and sex. Where available, HLA class I and class II types were taken from metadata supplied by the sample provider and were not determined by assay-based typing. What the study reported, not specific to this receptor: The amount of clinical and demographic metadata varied by source and participant and was provided uncurated.

Whole blood was collected in K2EDTA tubes by collaborating institutions according to the institutions' own protocols. Collaborator samples were shipped for TCRbeta analysis as frozen whole blood, isolated PBMCs, or DNA extracted from either sample type. The immunoSEQ Assay, a bias-controlled multiplex PCR, was used to amplify TCRbeta CDR3 regions from genomic DNA. The paper's data handling went like this. The number of nucleated cells in each sample was estimated by amplification of reference gene primers within the assay. To quantify the absolute abundance of each unique TCRbeta CDR3 rearrangement, sequence reads were collapsed and filtered. For each sample, productive Simpson clonality was calculated by taking the square root of Simpson's diversity index across productive rearrangements. In its TCRdb copy, this immuneACCESS table keeps in-frame sequences only and misses some clones. Where compared with another copy, unresolved V genes explain less than half of these, and the others have no known cause. The V and J calls and clone size come from that table; D and trimming were worked out from the DNA. The sample table holds fewer than 95,000 clones, of which about nine tenths were seen once. The top ten constitute roughly 15% of the sample.

Regarding this clone: Its antigen is still unknown. The input lacks base qualities; no much larger clone sits a single base away.

V was cut back by 2 bases and J by 13 bases, leaving a gap of 23 bases between them. The CDR3 sequence holds 16 residues, the cysteine and phenylalanine included. The sequence is cut down to CDR3 DNA, 48 bases in frame from base 1. The germline V gene encodes CDR1 MNHEY and CDR2 SVGAGI. Sequences were obtained from peripheral blood. The receptor chain draws on TRBV6-5 and TRBJ1-4; TRBD1 is perhaps the D gene, given 5 matching bases. The clonotype originates from a male donor with acute or convalescent COVID-19. The sequenced DNA: TGTGCCAGCAGTTACCGCTCGGGGGTGGGTTCGGAGGGACTGTTTTTT. It specifies CASSYRSGVGSEGLFF.